This T cell receptor beta chain was obtained from a study of CD8 T cells in Susac syndrome. TEMRA cells were FACS-enriched, with CD8+ and CD4+ T cells isolated negatively. The V end lost 3 bases, the J end lost 3 bases, and 15 bases lay between the germline ends. The CDR3 has 15 amino acids. Germline CDR1 reads MGHRA; CDR2 reads YSYEKL. RNA amounts of 0.5 to 1 ug underwent reverse transcription with random hexamers. By means of immunoSEQ multiplex PCR, TCR beta CDR3 spanning 54 Vbeta and 13 Jbeta underwent amplification. TCRdb recomputed calls from the immunoSEQ multiplex PCR reads with MiXCR, one row per CDR3 protein. The sample records around 46,000 distinct CDR3 sequences, nearly 95% being singletons.

The source material was CD8+ T cells from PBMCs. The gene calls are TRBV4-1 and TRBJ2-7; D unclear. The clonotype was recovered from a human donor in good health. DNA of the CDR3: TGCGCCAGCAGCCACGTGTTGGGGAATGGCTACGAGCAGTACTTC. Its protein product is CASSHVLGNGYEQYF.